The clone carrying this T cell receptor beta chain was recorded only once. Per the original data handling: Cell counts per sample came from amplifying reference gene primers. Measured with immunoSEQ multiplex PCR; TCRdb has only the in-frame clones, and not every one. The V and J calls and clone size are taken from that table; D and trimming were inferred from the DNA. The sample records 200,000 to 250,000 clones, 70% to 90% being singletons. V was clipped by 4 bases and J by 0 bases, with 10 bases between them. This CDR3 is built from 15 residues. Germline CDR1 and CDR2: MGHRA and YSYEKL. The source of the sample is a study of blood T cell repertoires in COVID-19.

The source is a man aged 30 to 45 who had recovered from COVID-19. This chain uses TRBV4-1 with TRBJ1-3, with D hard to call. Sequencing input: PBMCs or T cells enriched from blood (not recorded which). CDR3 coding DNA: TGCGCCAGCAGCCTTTCTCAAGCCTCTGGAAACACCATATATTTT. It is translated as CASSLSQASGNTIYF.